This passage covers 6 T cell receptor beta chains from one sample sequenced in a study of blood T cell repertoires in COVID-19. Method: immunoSEQ multiplex PCR; TCRdb's copy keeps in-frame clones and lacks some. Of about 150,000 clones listed, approximately 83% are singletons. Sequencing was performed on peripheral blood. These receptors all come from a woman aged 60-70 years with acute or convalescent COVID-19.

The rearrangement joins TRBV2 to TRBJ2-3, with 8 positions matching TRBD1. Trimming cost V 7 bases and J 4 bases; bases outside gene matches: 4. There are 13 residues in the CDR3. From germline, CDR1 is SNHLY and CDR2 FYNNEI. The CDR3 here is CASTAGGPDTQYF. The CDR3 nucleotides read TGTGCCAGCACCGCAGGGGGCCCAGATACGCAGTATTTT.

The chain carries TRBV7-3 and TRBJ1-6; D not resolved. The CDR3 is 14 residues long. Trimming stripped 5 bases from V and 7 bases from J, with 12 bases between. Germline V lookup: CDR1 SGHTA, CDR2 FQGTGA. CDR3 DNA sequence: TGTGCCAGCAGCCGCGGAGAATCAAATTCACCCCTCCACTTT. Residues: CASSRGESNSPLHF.

This chain connects TRBV5-1 to TRBJ2-5, with 10 bases matching TRBD2. The germline gives CDR1 SGHRS, CDR2 YFSETQ. The ends lost 5 bases at V and 7 bases at J; junction bases unmatched: 14. The CDR3 extends over 16 amino acids. The CDR3 DNA follows: TGCGCCAGCAGTCCATCTAGCGGGGGCCTTCTGGGGACCCAGTACTTC. It yields the protein CASSPSSGGLLGTQYF.

A word on this clone: Different DNA sequences within this sample yield the same CDR3. The chain is built from TRBV2 and TRBJ2-5; D perhaps matches TRBD1 (6 bases). The germline CDR1 and CDR2 sequences are SNHLY and FYNNEI. The CDR3 runs 14 residues. The germline V and J ends were trimmed by 3 bases and 2 bases, with 10 bases remaining between them. The CDR3 sequence: CASSENRDQETQYF. The CDR3 DNA reads as TGTGCCAGCAGTGAGAACAGGGATCAAGAGACCCAGTACTTC. Full variable domain (rest looked up from reference TRBV2 and TRBJ2-5): EPEVTQTPSHQVTQMGQEVILRCVPISNHLYFYWYRQILGQKVEFLVSFYNNEISEKSEIFDDQFSVERPDGSNFTLKIRSTKLEDSAMYFCASSENRDQETQYFGPGTRLLVL.

This chain links TRBV14 with TRBJ2-7; 8 bases align to TRBD2. Losses at the gene ends were 1 base for V and 8 bases for J; bases not matched to a gene: 4. The CDR3 has 13 amino acids. Germline V gene sequence: CDR1 SGHDN, CDR2 FVKESK. The CDR3 nucleotides are TGTGCCAGCAGCCAAGCGGGGGGGGCAAAGCAGTACTTC. Translation gives CASSQAGGAKQYF. Together with reference TRBV14 and TRBJ2-7, the CDR3 gives the full variable domain: EAGVTQFPSHSVIEKGQTVTLRCDPISGHDNLYWYRRVMGKEIKFLLHFVKESKQDESGMPNNRFLAERTGGTYSTLKVQPAELEDSGVYFCASSQAGGAKQYFGPGTRLTVT.

The chain recombines TRBV5-6 with TRBJ2-1; 12 bases are a match to TRBD2. This CDR3 has 16 amino acids. V shed 4 bases, J shed 10 bases, and the junction held 12 bases outside the gene matches. Looked up from germline, CDR1 is SGHDT and CDR2 is YYEEEE. CDR3 nucleotide sequence: TGTGCCAGCAGCGCCCTAGCGGGGGGGCCCAATTCCGAGCAGTTCTTC. Residues: CASSALAGGPNSEQFF.